The rows below give T cell receptor beta chains drawn from one sample of a study of T cell responses to AZD1222 COVID-19 vaccine. Produced via immunoSEQ multiplex PCR; TCRdb's table is partial and in-frame only. This sample has roughly 120,000 clones, with about 90% found just once. Specimen: peripheral blood, collected on day 0 of AZD1222 vaccination. These receptor sequences come from an adult in good health. Each CDR3 is given with its conserved first and last residue. A D gene is named only where the DNA matches it firmly. Part of the rows lack a size; the others show once, few, many or a class for expanded clones.

cdr3_length | j_call | v_call | clone_size | d_call | cdr3_nt | cdr3_aa
12 | TRBJ1-1 | TRBV28 | . | . | TGTGCCAGCAGGCCCCCCTCCTTTGAAGCTTTCTTT | CASRPPSFEAFF
11 | TRBJ2-3 | TRBV5-1 | . | . | TGCGCCAGCACCGAGCGCGGTACGCAGTATTTT | CASTERGTQYF
16 | TRBJ2-1 | TRBV4-1 | . | . | TGCGCCAGCAGCCAATCCCAGGGCACCACCTACAATGAGCAGTTCTTC | CASSQSQGTTYNEQFF
13 | TRBJ1-2 | TRBV7-9 | . | . | TGTGCCAGCAGCTTAGTGGTGGGGACTGGCTACACCTTC | CASSLVVGTGYTF
15 | TRBJ1-2 | TRBV9 | . | . | TGTGCCAGCAGCGCTGTTAGACAGGCGCCCTATGGCTACACCTTC | CASSAVRQAPYGYTF
14 | TRBJ2-5 | TRBV6-5 | . | . | TGTGCCAGCAGTTACTCGGTCCGGCAAGAGACCCAGTACTTC | CASSYSVRQETQYF
14 | TRBJ2-7 | TRBV5-5 | . | . | TGTGCCAGCAGCTTGTCGAGCGGTCCCTACGAGCAGTACTTC | CASSLSSGPYEQYF
14 | TRBJ2-1 | TRBV28 | . | . | TGTGCCACCGTTTTTGGAATGTCCTACAATGAGCAGTTCTTC | CATVFGMSYNEQFF
17 | TRBJ1-5 | TRBV28 | . | . | TGTGCCAGCAGCCAGAGCTTCCGGATGGGGGCCAATCAGCCCCAGCATTTT | CASSQSFRMGANQPQHF
16 | TRBJ2-3 | TRBV6-2/TRBV6-3 | . | . | TGTGCCAGCAGTTACTCGAGTCTATTAAGTTCGGATACGCAGTATTTT | CASSYSSLLSSDTQYF
18 | TRBJ2-1 | TRBV29-1 | . | . | TGCAGCGTTGAAGTTATCGACGGGGTGGGCCGGGTTTACAATGAGCAGTTCTTC | CSVEVIDGVGRVYNEQFF
15 | TRBJ2-3 | TRBV4-3 | few | . | TGCGCCAGCAGCCAAGGATGGGGGGTGGGAGATACGCAGTATTTT | CASSQGWGVGDTQYF
16 | TRBJ1-2 | TRBV7-8 | . | TRBD1 | TGTGCCAGCAGCTTAGGAGACTGGGACAGGCGGTATGGCTACACCTTC | CASSLGDWDRRYGYTF
15 | TRBJ1-1 | TRBV7-2 | . | . | TGTGCCAGCAGCCGTACTTCTTACATGAACACTGAAGCTTTCTTT | CASSRTSYMNTEAFF
16 | TRBJ1-2 | TRBV14 | . | TRBD1 | TGTGCCAGCAGCCAAGGACCTACAGGGGCGGTTGATGGCTACACCTTC | CASSQGPTGAVDGYTF
14 | TRBJ1-3 | TRBV6-5 | . | . | TGTGCCACCAAAGGGGGATCGGCTGGAAACACCATATATTTT | CATKGGSAGNTIYF
15 | TRBJ2-7 | TRBV19 | . | . | TGTGCCAGTACCCTAAAGCTGGACAGATTCTACGAGCAGTACTTC | CASTLKLDRFYEQYF
15 | TRBJ2-7 | TRBV6-5 | . | . | TGTGCCAGCAGTTACCGCCCACCGCCTTTAGGCGAGCAGTACTTC | CASSYRPPPLGEQYF
18 | TRBJ1-3 | TRBV9 | . | TRBD1 | TGTGCCAGCAGCGTCCGGGACAGGTCTACACTGGCTGGAAACACCATATATTTT | CASSVRDRSTLAGNTIYF
14 | TRBJ2-5 | TRBV27 | . | TRBD1 | TGTGCCAGCAGTCCCCCCGGGACAGTAGAGACCCAGTACTTC | CASSPPGTVETQYF
15 | TRBJ1-3 | TRBV30 | . | . | TGTGCCTGGAGTTTGGACACATTCTCTGGAAACACCATATATTTT | CAWSLDTFSGNTIYF
15 | TRBJ2-1 | TRBV11-3 | . | TRBD2 | TGTGCCAGCAGCCCCCGCCTAGCGGGGAGAAATGAGCAGTTCTTC | CASSPRLAGRNEQFF
13 | TRBJ2-2 | TRBV5-1 | . | . | TGCGCCAGCTCGACAGAGAACACCGGGGAGCTGTTTTTT | CASSTENTGELFF
13 | TRBJ2-7 | TRBV6-2/TRBV6-3 | . | . | TGTGCCAGCAGTGCACCGGGACGCTACGAGCAGTACTTC | CASSAPGRYEQYF
16 | TRBJ2-2 | TRBV24-1 | . | . | TGTGCCACCAGTGATAGAGGACAGATAAACACCGGGGAGCTGTTTTTT | CATSDRGQINTGELFF
13 | TRBJ2-7 | TRBV10-1 | . | TRBD1 | TGCGCCAGCAGCGGGACAGCCAACTACGAGCAGTACTTC | CASSGTANYEQYF
14 | TRBJ2-7 | TRBV7-3 | . | . | TGTGCCAGCAGCTTAGGCCCAGGCCTAGGGGAGCAGTACTTC | CASSLGPGLGEQYF
13 | TRBJ2-7 | TRBV2 | . | . | TGTGCCAGCAGTTCAGGGGAGAAGTACGAGCAGTACTTC | CASSSGEKYEQYF
13 | TRBJ1-5 | TRBV6-6 | . | . | TGTGCCAGCCTACGGGAGGGGTATCAGCCCCAGCATTTT | CASLREGYQPQHF
15 | TRBJ1-5 | TRBV4-2 | . | TRBD1 | TGTGCCAGCAGCCAAGATAGACAGGGCCGGTCAGCCCAGCATTTT | CASSQDRQGRSAQHF
13 | TRBJ2-7 | TRBV9 | . | . | TGTGCCAGCAGCGTCCTCATCGGGGACCAGCAGTACTTC | CASSVLIGDQQYF
14 | TRBJ1-4 | TRBV23-1 | . | . | TGCGCCAGCAGTCAATCTGGACTGAATGAAAAACTGTTTTTT | CASSQSGLNEKLFF
13 | TRBJ1-2 | TRBV5-1 | . | . | TGCGCCAGCAGCTATGACGTGGTCTATGGCTACACCTTC | CASSYDVVYGYTF
15 | TRBJ2-7 | TRBV5-6 | . | . | TGTGCCAGCAGCATATCACAGGGACGGTCCTACGAGCAGTACTTC | CASSISQGRSYEQYF
12 | TRBJ1-1 | TRBV30 | . | . | TGTGCCTGGAATACCGGGCGGTCCGAAGCTTTCTTT | CAWNTGRSEAFF
15 | TRBJ1-5 | TRBV18 | . | . | TGTGCCAGCTCCCCCGCAGCAGGGAACAATCAGCCCCAGCATTTT | CASSPAAGNNQPQHF
15 | TRBJ2-1 | TRBV7-3 | once | . | TGTGCCAGCAGCCGAATACGGGACGGCAAGGATGAGCAGTTCTTC | CASSRIRDGKDEQFF
14 | TRBJ1-1 | TRBV7-3 | . | . | TGTGCCAGCAGCTTCACCGGACAGATCACTGAAGCTTTCTTT | CASSFTGQITEAFF
14 | TRBJ1-4 | TRBV7-2 | . | . | TGTGCCAGCACCCCAGGGTTTACTAATGAAAAACTGTTTTTT | CASTPGFTNEKLFF
15 | TRBJ2-7 | TRBV5-1 | . | . | TGCGCCAGCAGCTTGGGAAGGTCAGCCTCCTACGAGCAGTACTTC | CASSLGRSASYEQYF
13 | TRBJ2-3 | TRBV3-1/TRBV3-2 | once | . | TGTGCCAGCAGCCAAAGATCTCAAGATACGCAGTATTTT | CASSQRSQDTQYF
14 | TRBJ2-5 | TRBV24-1 | . | TRBD1 | TGTGCCACCAGTGATTCACAGGGGCAAGAGACCCAGTACTTC | CATSDSQGQETQYF
16 | TRBJ2-7 | TRBV2 | . | TRBD2 | TGTGCCAGCGGTTATCCTCTAGCGGGGAACTCCTACGAGCAGTACTTC | CASGYPLAGNSYEQYF
14 | TRBJ2-5 | TRBV24-1 | . | . | TGTGCCACCAGTGGCTGGACTGATCAAGAGACCCAGTACTTC | CATSGWTDQETQYF
14 | TRBJ1-4 | TRBV4-1 | . | . | TGCGCCAGCACCCGGCAGGTTTTCAATGAAAAACTGTTTTTT | CASTRQVFNEKLFF
14 | TRBJ2-5 | TRBV5-1 | . | . | TGCGCCAGCAGCTTGGCGGTAACACAAGAGACCCAGTACTTC | CASSLAVTQETQYF
14 | TRBJ1-1 | TRBV11-2 | . | . | TGTGCCAGCAGCTTAGTGGAAGACAGCCCTGAAGCTTTCTTT | CASSLVEDSPEAFF
16 | TRBJ2-6 | TRBV7-3 | . | . | TGTGCCAGCAGCGTGGGCGGGCACCCTGGGGCCAACGTCCTGACTTTC | CASSVGGHPGANVLTF
12 | TRBJ2-7 | TRBV30 | . | . | TGTGCCTGGAGTGCCCAGGGTAGCGAGCAGTACTTC | CAWSAQGSEQYF
15 | TRBJ1-2 | TRBV12-5 | once | . | TGTGCTAGTGGTCCAATCAACGGACTGCCTGTTCTGGTCCCCTTC | CASGPINGLPVLVPF
18 | TRBJ1-5 | TRBV4-1 | once | . | TGCGCCAGCAGCCACCCCGGGCAGGGGTCGGCGGCTAACCAGCCCCAGCATTTT | CASSHPGQGSAANQPQHF
16 | TRBJ1-4 | TRBV28 | . | TRBD1 | TGTGCCAGCAGCGCCACCTGGACAGGGGTTGGGGAAAAACTGTTTTTT | CASSATWTGVGEKLFF
17 | TRBJ2-1 | TRBV7-2 | once | . | TGTGCCAGCAGCATCACCGCCGTAGGGGCCATGGCGGGTGAGCAGTTCTTC | CASSITAVGAMAGEQFF
15 | TRBJ2-7 | TRBV7-2 | . | TRBD1 | TGTGCCAGCAGCGGAAGACAGGGGGGCAACTACGAGCAGTACTTC | CASSGRQGGNYEQYF
15 | TRBJ1-4 | TRBV19 | . | . | TGTGCCAGCCGGGGGGGGGCTGCAACTAATGAAAAACTGTTTTTT | CASRGGAATNEKLFF
15 | TRBJ1-3 | TRBV4-1 | . | . | TGCGCCAGCAGCCAAAGGATATCCTCTGGAAACACCATATATTTT | CASSQRISSGNTIYF
14 | TRBJ1-1 | TRBV18 | . | . | TGTGCCAGCTCACCTTTAGAAGGGAGGACTGAAGCTTTCTTT | CASSPLEGRTEAFF
17 | TRBJ1-4 | TRBV18 | . | TRBD1 | TGTGCCAGCTCTCAAGCTCAGGGGGCGGAAACAAATGAAAAACTGTTTTTT | CASSQAQGAETNEKLFF
13 | TRBJ1-2 | TRBV5-1 | once | . | TGCGCCAGCAGCTTGGGCGGAAACTATGGCTACACCTTC | CASSLGGNYGYTF